These 27 T cell receptor beta chains originate from one sample sequenced in a study of regulatory T cells in long-lasting Graves disease. CDR3 regions were amplified by Arm-PCR using iRepertoire HTBI primers to build TCR beta libraries. TCRdb independently ran MiXCR on the multiplex PCR reads; one entry per CDR3 protein. The sample lists around 300,000 distinct CDR3 sequences, 22% occurring once. Time point noted: persistent/refractory GD, antithyroid drugs over 5 years with positive TRAb. TCR sequences were obtained from RNA taken from PBMCs. The sample was peripheral blood mononuclear cells (PBMCs), taken when the disease was refractory, from a patient treated with antithyroid drugs. The receptor source for this set is a female donor with Graves disease.

The sample holds a few counts of this clonotype. The rearrangement uses TRBV20-1 and TRBJ1-4; the match to TRBD1 covers 7 bases. The CDR3 is made up of 16 amino acids. J lost 0 bases, V lost 2 bases, and 6 bases had no gene match. CDR1 DFQATT and CDR2 SNEGSKA come from the germline V gene (reference sequence). This CDR3 reads CSARFDRDPTNEKLFF. For the CDR3, the DNA is TGCAGTGCTAGATTCGACAGGGACCCAACTAATGAAAAACTGTTTTTT.

This chain links TRBV6-5 with TRBJ2-5; 9 bases align to TRBD1. CDR3 size: 16 residues. The germline gives CDR1 MNHEY, CDR2 SVGAGI. With V trimmed by 4 bases and J by 5 bases, 11 bases remained unmatched. This CDR3 is CASSSEAGTGSETQYF. CDR3 nucleotides: TGTGCCAGCAGTTCTGAAGCCGGGACAGGGTCCGAGACCCAGTACTTC.

This clonotype was seen a few times. This chain links TRBV28 with TRBJ2-4; weak D call: TRBD2 (6 bases). The CDR3 is 16 amino acids. V lost 8 bases and J lost 3, with 20 bases in between. The germline gives CDR1 MDHEN, CDR2 SYDVKM. The CDR3 DNA follows: TGTGCCAGCGACCCCAGGGACTCAGATCACAAAAACATTCAGTACTTC. Translating it yields CASDPRDSDHKNIQYF.

CDR3 region: CSALTSGPSTDTQYF. In nucleotides, the CDR3 is TGCAGTGCCCTGACTAGCGGCCCTAGCACAGATACGCAGTATTTT. V is TRBV20-1 and J is TRBJ2-3, with TRBD2 matching 9 bases. Trimming cost V 6 bases and J 0 bases; bases outside gene matches: 7. Looked up from germline, CDR1 is DFQATT and CDR2 is SNEGSKA (reference sequence). This CDR3 has 15 amino acids.

This clonotype showed up many times. V usage is TRBV20-1 and J usage is TRBJ1-6, with no clear D. Between the trimmed V and J ends, which lost 1 base and 7 bases, there was a span of 8 bases. CDR1 is DFQATT and CDR2 is SNEGSKA in the germline V gene (reference sequence). This CDR3 is built from 13 residues. CDR3 bases: TGCAGTGCTAGAGGCAGCGGGAATTCACCCCTCCACTTT. Encoded protein: CSARGSGNSPLHF.

J is TRBJ1-6 and V is TRBV7-9, with a weak D call TRBD1 (5 bases). V gave up 7 bases and J gave up 7 bases, with 11 bases separating them. From germline, CDR1 is SEHNR and CDR2 FQNEAQ (reference sequence). The CDR3 loop spans 13 amino acids. This CDR3 reads CASNGRGNSPLHF. For the CDR3, the DNA is TGTGCCAGCAACGGACGGGGGAATTCACCCCTCCACTTT.

The chain carries TRBV27 and TRBJ2-7, with TRBD1 matching over 9 bases. After removal of 5 bases from V and 6 bases from J, the junction contained 14 bases not matched to a gene. Germline assignment: CDR1 MNHEY and CDR2 SMNVEV (reference sequence). This CDR3 is built from 16 residues. CDR3 region: CASSTYRLGTGSEQYF. CDR3 sequence (DNA): TGTGCCAGCAGTACCTACCGACTCGGGACAGGGTCCGAGCAGTACTTC.

Only a few counts were recorded for this clonotype. V usage is TRBV4-1 and J usage is TRBJ1-1; TRBD1 might be the D (6 bases). The V end lost 4 bases, the J end lost 1 base, and 16 bases lay between the germline ends. Germline CDR1 reads MGHRA; CDR2 reads YSYEKL. This CDR3 is built from 16 residues. CDR3 nucleotide sequence: TGCGCCAGCAGCCCCGGGGGCGGGTTTGGGAACACTGAAGCTTTCTTT. The encoded protein is CASSPGGGFGNTEAFF.

Of note for this clonotype: At one of its ends the junction is not consistent with the germline gene, which may arise from a read error. For the CDR3, the DNA is TGTGTCAGCAGTTTAGGTCAGCTCGACGGGGAGCTGTTTTTT. The encoded protein is CVSSLGQLDGELFF. V usage is TRBV28 and J usage is TRBJ2-2; no reliable D call. Per germline, CDR1 MDHEN and CDR2 SYDVKM. The CDR3 is made up of 14 amino acids. The full variable domain, in which reference TRBV28 and TRBJ2-2 provide the parts outside the CDR3, is DVKVTQSSRYLVKRTGEKVFLECVQDMDHENMFWYRQDPGLGLRLIYFSYDVKMKEKGDIPEGYSVSREKKERFSLILESASTNQTSMYLCVSSLGQLDGELFFGEGSRLTVL.

The genes are TRBV4-1 and TRBJ2-2; no clear D gene. This CDR3 contains 14 residues. The V gene lost 3 bases and the J gene lost 6 bases, with 11 bases spanning the gap. CDR1 and CDR2 from the germline V gene are MGHRA and YSYEKL. CDR3 nucleotide sequence: TGCGCCAGCAGCCAGACGCTCATCTCCGGGGAGCTGTTTTTT. Translated: CASSQTLISGELFF.

This clonotype was seen more than once but under ten times. This may arise from a read error, as a much more abundant clone is one base away. The rearrangement joins TRBV28 to TRBJ2-7, with D tentatively TRBD1 (5 bases). Germline V gene lookup returns CDR1 MDHEN and CDR2 SYDVKM. The CDR3 has 14 residues. The V and J ends lost 3 bases and 5 bases respectively, with 14 bases between them. This CDR3 reads CASSFRVPYHEQYF. The CDR3 DNA reads TGTGCCAGCAGTTTCAGGGTCCCATATCACGAGCAGTACTTC.

V and J are TRBV28 and TRBJ2-1; TRBD2 is a possible D gene (6 bases). V was cut by 3 bases and J by 12 bases, with 27 bases left in between. The CDR3 totals 17 residues. Per germline, CDR1 MDHEN and CDR2 SYDVKM. Here the CDR3 DNA reads TGTGCCAGCAGTTTTCTGCACCTTGGTAGCGGAAGTGGGGGGCAGTTCTTC. Residues: CASSFLHLGSGSGGQFF.

This chain joins TRBV29-1 and TRBJ2-7; 9 bases align to TRBD1. V dropped 6 bases and J dropped 2; count of bases not matched to a gene: 5. The germline V gene has CDR1 SQVTM and CDR2 ANQGSEA. The CDR3 spans 13 residues. CDR3 bases: TGCAGCGTCGGACAGGGGATTCCCTACGAGCAGTACTTC. Residues: CSVGQGIPYEQYF.

This clonotype has a count of ten or more. The V gene is TRBV6-2 or TRBV6-3, the J gene TRBJ1-2; a possible D gene is TRBD1 (5 bases). This CDR3 region has 14 residues. V shed 4 bases and J shed 8 bases, with 17 bases lying between them. Germline values: CDR1 MNHEY, CDR2 SVGEGT. This chain's CDR3 is CASSSTGRAGGYTF. The CDR3 DNA sequence: TGTGCCAGCAGTTCAACAGGCAGGGCCGGAGGCTACACCTTC.

This clonotype was seen ten or more times. The chain joins TRBV28 to TRBJ1-1; TRBD1 matches 8 bases. Germline loops: CDR1 MDHEN, CDR2 SYDVKM. The CDR3 spans 14 residues. V gave up 6 bases and J gave up 1 base; unmatched junction bases: 4. CDR3 nucleotides: TGTGCCAGCAGACCCAGGGGGCCGAACACTGAAGCTTTCTTT. Translating it yields CASRPRGPNTEAFF. The full variable domain, in which reference TRBV28 and TRBJ1-1 provide the parts outside the CDR3, is DVKVTQSSRYLVKRTGEKVFLECVQDMDHENMFWYRQDPGLGLRLIYFSYDVKMKEKGDIPEGYSVSREKKERFSLILESASTNQTSMYLCASRPRGPNTEAFFGQGTRLTVV.

The V call is TRBV29-1, the J call TRBJ2-1; tentative D call: TRBD2 (5 bases). Per germline, CDR1 SQVTM and CDR2 ANQGSEA. CDR3 length: 14 amino acids. Trimming took off 3 bases at V and 2 bases at J, with 11 bases between the two ends. CDR3 nucleotides: TGCAGCGTTGAGGGCGGGCAGACCTACAATGAGCAGTTCTTC. Residues: CSVEGGQTYNEQFF.

This chain uses TRBV18 with TRBJ2-2; D not certain. The germline V gene has CDR1 KGHSH and CDR2 LQKENI. The CDR3 spans 15 residues. V lost 3 bases to trimming and J lost 0 bases, with 8 bases between them. CDR3 in amino acids: CASSPERSNTGELFF. Here the CDR3 DNA reads TGTGCCAGCTCACCTGAACGATCGAACACCGGGGAGCTGTTTTTT. Drawing the rest from reference TRBV18 and TRBJ2-2, the complete variable domain is NAGVMQNPRHLVRRRGQEARLRCSPMKGHSHVYWYRQLPEEGLKFMVYLQKENIIDESGMPKERFSAEFPKEGPSILRIQQVVRGDSAAYFCASSPERSNTGELFFGEGSRLTVL.

This clonotype was counted only a few times. This chain links TRBV27 with TRBJ2-3; TRBD2 is a possible D gene (6 bases). CDR3 size: 10 residues. The germline V gene has CDR1 MNHEY and CDR2 SMNVEV (reference sequence). V gave up 8 bases and J gave up 6 bases, with 6 bases separating them. CDR3 protein: CASGGDTQYF. The CDR3 nucleotides are TGTGCCAGCGGGGGGGATACGCAGTATTTT.

A few counts support this clonotype. The chain joins TRBV18 to TRBJ1-1; TRBD1 is a possible D gene (6 bases). From germline, CDR1 is KGHSH and CDR2 LQKENI. This CDR3 is built from 13 residues. Deletions cut 5 bases from V and 1 base from J, with 8 bases between. The DNA for the CDR3 is TGTGCCAGCTCAAGGGGGGAGAACACTGAAGCTTTCTTT. The encoded protein is CASSRGENTEAFF.

This clonotype was observed at least ten times. This chain links TRBV11-2 with TRBJ2-4; TRBD1 agrees at 7 bases. Germline values: CDR1 SGHAT, CDR2 FQNNGV. The V segment lost 5 bases and the J segment 5 bases; nucleotides outside the gene matches: 3. This CDR3 spans 13 amino acids. This CDR3 is CASSAGQENIQYF. DNA for the CDR3: TGTGCCAGCAGCGCTGGACAGGAAAACATTCAGTACTTC.

The rearrangement uses TRBV7-9 and TRBJ2-2; the match to TRBD2 covers 8 bases. The germline V gene encodes CDR1 SEHNR and CDR2 FQNEAQ (reference sequence). This CDR3 comprises 18 residues. The ends lost 5 bases at V and 5 bases at J; junction bases unmatched: 16. CDR3 sequence reads: CASSPLWPAGENTGELFF. The DNA for the CDR3 is TGTGCCAGCAGCCCCTTATGGCCAGCGGGAGAAAATACCGGGGAGCTGTTTTTT.

This chain connects TRBV6-1 to TRBJ2-2, with 10 bases lining up with TRBD1. Germline lookup yields CDR1 MNHNS and CDR2 SASEGT. The ends lost 6 bases at V and 6 bases at J; junction bases unmatched: 7. This CDR3 comprises 15 residues. CDR3 DNA sequence: TGTGCCAGCAGAACCGGGACAGGGGTCGCCGGGGAGCTGTTTTTT. It yields the protein CASRTGTGVAGELFF.

The chain has TRBV29-1 and TRBJ2-7; TRBD1 aligns across 9 bases. CDR1 and CDR2 (germline): SQVTM, ANQGSEA. Germline trimming cut 7 bases from V and 5 bases from J; bases unmatched to any gene: 6. CDR3 length: 12 residues. The chain's CDR3 is CSAGDRAHEQYF. As DNA, the CDR3 is TGCAGCGCAGGGGACAGGGCGCACGAGCAGTACTTC.

The chain employs TRBV4-2 and TRBJ2-2, with 9 nucleotides matching TRBD2. J gave up 0 bases and V 3 bases, and 11 bases lay outside the gene matches. The germline CDR1 and CDR2 sequences are LGHNA and YNFKEQ. This CDR3 spans 19 amino acids. The CDR3 coding sequence is TGTGCCAGCAGCCACCGCAAGGCAGCGGGGGGAGCGAACACCGGGGAGCTGTTTTTT. Its protein is CASSHRKAAGGANTGELFF.

The chain links TRBV20-1 to TRBJ1-1; a weak D match, TRBD1 (5 bases). Trimming shortened V by 6 bases and J by 4 bases, and 18 bases separated the two germline ends. CDR1 DFQATT and CDR2 SNEGSKA come from the germline V gene (reference sequence). This CDR3 has 14 residues. The CDR3 sequence is CSARLGVSGTEAFF. DNA for the CDR3: TGCAGTGCCCGGTTGGGGGTGTCGGGCACTGAAGCTTTCTTT.

This clonotype was detected many times. The chain combines TRBV28 with TRBJ2-7; D might be TRBD1 (7 bases). The CDR3 sequence is 15 residues long. V lost 5 bases, J lost 2 bases, and 16 bases lay in between. The germline V gene encodes CDR1 MDHEN and CDR2 SYDVKM. This CDR3 reads CASSVGGTDPYEQYF. The CDR3 nucleotides read TGTGCCAGCAGTGTGGGCGGGACAGACCCCTACGAGCAGTACTTC.

Only a few counts were recorded for this clonotype. V and J are TRBV11-2 and TRBJ1-3; D possibly corresponds to TRBD1 (6 bases). In germline, CDR1 is SGHAT, CDR2 FQNNGV. The CDR3 extends over 14 amino acids. Between the trimmed V and J ends, which lost 3 bases and 2 bases, there was a span of 8 bases. CDR3 nucleotides: TGTGCCAGCAGCTTTAACAGGGCTGGAAACACCATATATTTT. This encodes CASSFNRAGNTIYF.